A single sample is the source of the 19 T cell receptor beta chains below, sequenced in a study of T cell responses to AZD1222 COVID-19 vaccine. Sequencing used immunoSEQ multiplex PCR; TCRdb keeps in-frame clones, though not all of them. This table holds over 85,000 clones, over 90% found once. Sequenced material: peripheral blood, taken 28 days after the second AZD1222 dose. The receptor source for this set is an adult who received the AZD1222 COVID-19 vaccine.

The chain is built from TRBV18 and TRBJ1-3, with 7 bases that match TRBD1. After removal of 2 bases from V and 9 bases from J, the junction contained 4 bases not matched to a gene. The CDR3 totals 13 residues. The germline gives CDR1 KGHSH, CDR2 LQKENI. CDR3 protein: CASSPGTAPTIYF. Written as DNA, the CDR3 is TGTGCCAGCTCACCAGGGACAGCACCCACCATATATTTT.

The table lists this clone with a few counts. This chain connects TRBV2 to TRBJ1-6, with D maybe TRBD1 (5 bases). This CDR3 comprises 15 residues. The V end lost 6 bases, the J end lost 9 bases, and 18 bases lay between the germline ends. Germline CDR1 SNHLY, CDR2 FYNNEI. The DNA of the CDR3 is TGTGCCAGCAGCCTATCCGGGGGAATGGGTTCACCCCTCCACTTT. Translated, it gives CASSLSGGMGSPLHF.

V is TRBV7-2 and J is TRBJ2-7; D may be TRBD1 or TRBD2 (5 bases each). The germline gives CDR1 SGHTA, CDR2 FQGNSA. V dropped 5 bases and J dropped 7 bases, with 18 bases sitting between them. This CDR3 comprises 14 residues. The CDR3: CASSLWGRGGEQYF. CDR3 nucleotides: TGTGCCAGCAGCCTCTGGGGCCGGGGCGGGGAGCAGTACTTC.

The chain has TRBV6-5 and TRBJ1-1; a possible D gene is TRBD1 (6 bases). The germline CDR1 and CDR2 sequences are MNHEY and SVGAGI. The CDR3 consists of 13 residues. Trimming pared 7 bases from V and 4 bases from J, leaving 13 bases between. CDR3 sequence (DNA): TGTGCCAGCACGTCCAGGGGAGGCACTGAAGCTTTCTTT. Protein product: CASTSRGGTEAFF.

The chain joins TRBV2 to TRBJ1-5; perhaps TRBD1 as D (5 bases). Germline CDR1 and CDR2: SNHLY and FYNNEI. V was cut by 3 bases and J by 0 bases, with 9 bases left in between. This CDR3 has 15 amino acids. CDR3 nucleotide sequence: TGTGCCAGCAGTGACCAGGGAAATAGCAATCAGCCCCAGCATTTT. Translated: CASSDQGNSNQPQHF.

The chain recombines TRBV18 with TRBJ1-5; the match to TRBD1 covers 8 bases. The CDR3 consists of 14 residues. Losses at the gene ends were 5 bases for V and 16 bases for J; bases not matched to a gene: 16. Germline CDR1 is KGHSH and CDR2 is LQKENI. The CDR3 is CASSSDGQGGFRHF. The DNA for the CDR3 is TGTGCCAGCTCATCCGACGGACAGGGAGGTTTCCGACATTTT.

This chain links TRBV5-6 with TRBJ1-2; D is undetermined. The CDR3 is 13 amino acids. The V end lost 1 base, the J end lost 8 bases, and 12 bases lay between the germline ends. CDR1 and CDR2 (germline): SGHDT, YYEEEE. The chain's CDR3 is CASSLMGTTGYTF. Here the CDR3 DNA reads TGTGCCAGCAGCTTGATGGGTACCACAGGCTACACCTTC.

The chain has TRBV5-5 and TRBJ1-6; D is undetermined. V was pared by 0 bases and J by 11 bases, with 12 bases between. This CDR3 is 14 amino acids long. CDR1 is SGHKS, CDR2 YYEKEE, per germline (reference sequence). CDR3 loop: CASSLAGVGTPLHF. CDR3 coding DNA: TGTGCCAGCAGCTTGGCGGGCGTCGGGACACCCCTCCACTTT.

The chain carries TRBV5-8 and TRBJ2-1, with TRBD1 identical over 12 bases. V lost 1 base and J lost 5; bases outside the gene matches: 10. The CDR3 spans 18 residues. Germline CDR1 and CDR2: SGHTS and YDEGEE. The CDR3: CASSLMGQGALVDNEQFF. The DNA of the CDR3 is TGTGCCAGCAGCTTGATGGGACAGGGGGCCCTGGTAGACAATGAGCAGTTCTTC.

The chain carries TRBV6-5 and TRBJ1-2; 7 positions match TRBD1. There are 15 residues in the CDR3. Germline CDR1 reads MNHEY; CDR2 reads SVGAGI. V lost 0 bases and J lost 5; bases outside the gene matches: 6. DNA for the CDR3: TGTGCCAGCAGTTACTCGACAGGGAATAGATATGGCTACACCTTC. It is translated as CASSYSTGNRYGYTF.

The count of this clone is one. The chain employs TRBV15 and TRBJ2-3, with unresolved D. The CDR3 loop spans 14 amino acids. Germline V CDR1 and CDR2: LNHNV, YYDKDF (reference sequence). Trimming removed 0 bases from V and 0 bases from J, with 4 bases in between. The CDR3 here is CATSRERSTDTQYF. The CDR3 DNA is TGTGCCACCAGCAGAGAAAGGAGCACAGATACGCAGTATTTT.

The gene calls are TRBV25-1 and TRBJ1-6, with unresolved D. The V end was cut by 1 base, the J end by 9 bases, with 13 bases between. Germline values: CDR1 MGHDK, CDR2 SYGVNS. The CDR3 covers 15 residues. CDR3 in DNA: TGTGCCAGCAGTGAATCAACCGTACGAAGTTCACCCCTCCACTTT. It specifies CASSESTVRSSPLHF.

The chain carries TRBV29-1 and TRBJ2-7; 11 nucleotides match TRBD2. CDR1 SQVTM and CDR2 ANQGSEA come from the germline V gene. The length of the CDR3 is 13 residues. J lost 3 bases, V lost 5 bases, and 3 bases had no gene match. CDR3 region: CSVTGTSGYEQYF. The CDR3, as DNA: TGCAGCGTTACCGGGACTAGCGGCTACGAGCAGTACTTC.

This chain joins TRBV27 and TRBJ1-1; 9 bases are a match to TRBD1. The CDR3 spans 15 residues. With V trimmed by 6 bases and J by 8 bases, 13 bases remained unmatched. Germline lookup yields CDR1 MNHEY and CDR2 SMNVEV (reference sequence). CDR3 nucleotide sequence: TGTGCCAGCAGGTACTCCGGGACAGGGTTATCGGAAGCTTTCTTT. This codes for CASRYSGTGLSEAFF.

The chain employs TRBV19 and TRBJ1-1; D is undetermined. The germline V gene has CDR1 LNHDA and CDR2 SQIVND (reference sequence). There are 13 residues in the CDR3. The V gene lost 10 bases and the J gene lost 0 bases, with 12 bases spanning the gap. CDR3 nucleotides: TGTGCCACGAGTCCGGTCATGAACACTGAAGCTTTCTTT. It translates to CATSPVMNTEAFF.

CDR3 in DNA: TGTGCCAGCAGCCTAGGTATGTCCTATGGCTACACCTTC. The encoded protein is CASSLGMSYGYTF. The rearrangement joins TRBV3-1 (or the pseudogene TRBV3-2) to TRBJ1-2; D is unresolved. The V gene lost 4 bases and the J gene lost 4 bases, with 10 bases spanning the gap. Germline V gene data show CDR1 as LGHDT and CDR2 as YNNKEL (reference sequence). This CDR3 has 13 amino acids.

This chain links TRBV11-2 with TRBJ2-3; TRBD2 aligns across 12 bases. The CDR3 has 16 residues. V was clipped by 5 bases and J by 5 bases; unmatched bases: 8. Germline V gives CDR1 SGHAT, CDR2 FQNNGV. Here the CDR3 reads CASSGRTSGEKDTQYF. For the CDR3, the DNA is TGTGCCAGCAGCGGACGGACTAGCGGGGAGAAAGATACGCAGTATTTT.

The chain combines TRBV18 with TRBJ1-4, with D perhaps TRBD1 (5 bases). Germline lookup yields CDR1 KGHSH and CDR2 LQKENI. The CDR3 loop spans 14 amino acids. Trimming took 2 bases from V and 7 from J, leaving 11 bases between them. The CDR3 protein is CASSPGAGGEKLFF. The DNA of the CDR3 is TGTGCCAGCTCACCAGGGGCTGGCGGTGAAAAACTGTTTTTT.

This clone was seen a single time. The chain links TRBV12-5 to TRBJ1-1; D is uncertain. The germline gives CDR1 LGHNT, CDR2 FRNRAP. The CDR3 contains 13 residues. V lost 5 bases, J lost 2 bases, and 9 bases lay in between. Written as DNA, the CDR3 is TGTGCTAGTGGTGTTTACAGAAACACTGAAGCTTTCTTT. This encodes CASGVYRNTEAFF.